The 26 T cell receptor beta chains reported below all come from one sample, sequenced in a study of OX40 agonist ivuxolimab in advanced cancers. Measured with immunoSEQ multiplex PCR; TCRdb has only the in-frame clones, and not every one. Of more than 45,000 clones in the sample, 82% were seen once. The starting material was CD4+ or CD8+ T cells sorted from blood, obtained in a trial of the OX40 agonist ivuxolimab. The receptor source for this set is an adult with an advanced solid tumor such as melanoma, head and neck, liver or kidney cancer.

The V and J genes are TRBV27 and TRBJ1-4; 8 bases match TRBD1. The CDR3 is 14 amino acids. Germline V CDR1 and CDR2: MNHEY, SMNVEV (reference sequence). J lost 4 bases, V lost 6 bases, and 4 bases had no gene match. CDR3 sequence: CASRADRVNEKLFF. The CDR3 DNA follows: TGTGCCAGCAGGGCGGACAGGGTTAATGAAAAACTGTTTTTT.

This clone is categorized as medium-sized. This sequence joins TRBV9 and TRBJ2-3, with 11 bases that match TRBD2. The CDR3 covers 14 residues. With V trimmed by 4 bases and J by 5 bases, 3 bases remained unmatched. Looked up from germline, CDR1 is SGDLS and CDR2 is YYNGEE. In DNA, the CDR3 is TGTGCCAGCAGCCCCGGACTAGCGGGAGATACGCAGTATTTT. Protein sequence: CASSPGLAGDTQYF.

Notes on this clone: Germline and junction disagree at one end, which may indicate a read error. V is TRBV5-1 and J is TRBJ2-1; TRBD2 is a possible D gene (5 bases). The CDR3 sequence is 14 residues long. Germline assignment: CDR1 SGHRS and CDR2 YFSETQ. The CDR3 sequence: CASSLDPEGNEQFF. The CDR3 bases are TGCGCCAGCAGTTTGGACCCAGAGGGCAATGAGCAGTTCTTC.

Turning to this clone: The junction and the germline gene differ at one end; a read error may be behind it. The chain employs TRBV7-7 and TRBJ2-1, with 9 bases that match TRBD2. The germline V gene has CDR1 SSHAT and CDR2 FNYEAQ (reference sequence). This CDR3 comprises 12 residues. The CDR3 loop reads CASSSGGGAKFF. CDR3 nucleotide sequence: TGTGCTAGCAGCTCTGGCGGGGGGGCGAAGTTCTTC.

The rearrangement uses TRBV7-2 and TRBJ2-2; D not resolved. V was trimmed by 5 bases and J by 7 bases, leaving 11 bases between them. Germline CDR1 reads SGHTA; CDR2 reads FQGNSA. CDR3 length equals 13 residues. CDR3: CASSDLAVGELFF. As DNA, the CDR3 is TGTGCCAGCAGCGATTTGGCTGTCGGGGAGCTGTTTTTT.

The chain links TRBV27 to TRBJ2-7; TRBD1 agrees at 7 bases. This CDR3 has 14 amino acids. Trimming took 4 bases from V and 4 from J; bases not matched to a gene: 7. CDR1 is MNHEY, CDR2 SMNVEV, per germline (reference sequence). The CDR3 sequence: CASSSSDRPYEQYF. CDR3 in DNA: TGTGCCAGCAGTTCCTCGGACAGGCCATACGAGCAGTACTTC.

The gene calls are TRBV5-1 and TRBJ1-5, with D maybe TRBD1 (6 bases). The V end lost 1 base, the J end lost 4 bases, and 6 bases lay between the germline ends. Germline-derived CDR1 and CDR2 are SGHRS and YFSETQ. The CDR3 consists of 13 residues. The CDR3, as DNA: TGCGCCAGCAGCTTGACAGGGAATCAGCCCCAGCATTTT. Protein product: CASSLTGNQPQHF.

This clone was picked up one time. The chain combines TRBV29-1 with TRBJ2-5; D is uncertain. The CDR3 sequence is 13 residues long. V was trimmed by 5 bases and J by 6 bases, leaving 16 bases between them. Looked up from germline, CDR1 is SQVTM and CDR2 is ANQGSEA. Here the CDR3 DNA reads TGCAGCGTTTCCTCCGGGTATAGACAGACCCAGTACTTC. It yields the protein CSVSSGYRQTQYF. The full variable domain, completed using reference TRBV29-1 and TRBJ2-5, is SAVISQKPSRDICQRGTSLTIQCQVDSQVTMMFWYRQQPGQSLTLIATANQGSEATYESGFVIDKFPISRPNLTFSTLTVSNMSPEDSSIYLCSVSSGYRQTQYFGPGTRLLVL.

The J gene is TRBJ2-1, the V gene TRBV5-1, with TRBD2 matching over 8 bases. Unmatched junction bases numbered 5, after V lost 5 bases and J lost 7 bases. This CDR3 is built from 13 residues. The germline V gene encodes CDR1 SGHRS and CDR2 YFSETQ. CDR3 in amino acids: CASRAGGTNEQFF. As DNA, the CDR3 is TGCGCCAGCAGGGCGGGAGGTACGAATGAGCAGTTCTTC.

The V gene is TRBV6-5, the J gene TRBJ1-1; D is possibly TRBD1 (5 bases). There are 14 residues in the CDR3. With 6 bases removed from V and 2 bases from J, the gap between germline ends came to 13 bases. Germline lookup yields CDR1 MNHEY and CDR2 SVGAGI. The CDR3 reads CASRRGSDNTEAFF. The DNA for the CDR3 is TGTGCCAGCAGAAGGGGCAGCGATAACACTGAAGCTTTCTTT.

V is TRBV20-1 and J is TRBJ2-1; D uncertain. CDR3 length: 11 amino acids. Germline CDR1 DFQATT, CDR2 SNEGSKA (reference sequence). V was clipped by 5 bases and J by 10 bases, with 12 bases between them. For the CDR3, the DNA is TGCAGTGCTGAGTTTCTTGGAGAGCAGTTCTTC. This gives the protein CSAEFLGEQFF.

This clone has just one count. The rearrangement uses TRBV30 and TRBJ1-1; D gene ambiguous. V was trimmed by 1 base and J by 7 bases, leaving 13 bases between them. CDR3 length equals 13 residues. The V gene's germline CDR1 is GTSNPN and CDR2 SVGIG (reference sequence). The CDR3 coding sequence is TGTGCCTGGAGTGCGGGTGGCCGGTTTGAAGCTTTCTTT. It yields the protein CAWSAGGRFEAFF. The full variable domain, in which reference TRBV30 and TRBJ1-1 provide the parts outside the CDR3, is SQTIHQWPATLVQPVGSPLSLECTVEGTSNPNLYWYRQAAGRGLQLLFYSVGIGQISSEVPQNLSASRPQDRQFILSSKKLLLSDSGFYLCAWSAGGRFEAFFGQGTRLTVV.

V gene TRBV30 combines with J gene TRBJ1-1; D not resolved. The CDR3 spans 14 residues. The V end was cut by 0 bases, the J end by 4 bases, with 12 bases between. Germline CDR1 GTSNPN, CDR2 SVGIG (reference sequence). CDR3 nucleotides: TGTGCCTGGAGTGTACCCCCAACGAGCACTGAAGCTTTCTTT. This encodes CAWSVPPTSTEAFF.

The V gene is TRBV4-1, the J gene TRBJ2-1; 9 bases line up with TRBD1. J lost 6 bases, V lost 4 bases, and 7 bases had no gene match. CDR3 length equals 15 residues. The germline V gene encodes CDR1 MGHRA and CDR2 YSYEKL. The chain's CDR3 is CASSPGQGNINEQFF. CDR3 sequence (DNA): TGCGCCAGCAGCCCCGGACAGGGGAATATCAATGAGCAGTTCTTC.

This chain connects TRBV10-3 to TRBJ2-1; TRBD1 might be the D (5 bases). Deletions cut 1 base from V and 0 bases from J, with 13 bases between. The CDR3 runs to 17 residues. Germline V CDR1 and CDR2: ENHRY, SYGVKD. The CDR3 DNA follows: TGTGCCATCAGTGAGTGGGGCGCCCAAAGCTCCTACAATGAGCAGTTCTTC. This sequence encodes CAISEWGAQSSYNEQFF.

The chain has TRBV29-1 and TRBJ1-1; 8 bases align to TRBD1. V trimming: 5 bases; J trimming: 0 bases; junction bases outside the gene matches: 5. The CDR3 covers 14 residues. Germline V gene lookup returns CDR1 SQVTM and CDR2 ANQGSEA. The CDR3 nucleotides read TGCAGCGTTCGCGGGGACAGGCTGAACACTGAAGCTTTCTTT. Translation gives CSVRGDRLNTEAFF.

The V call is TRBV30, the J call TRBJ2-5; D gene ambiguous. CDR1 is GTSNPN, CDR2 SVGIG, per germline (reference sequence). The CDR3 has 11 residues. The V end was cut by 0 bases, the J end by 4 bases, with 3 bases between. The CDR3, as DNA: TGTGCCTGGAGTGTCAGAGAGACCCAGTACTTC. Amino acid sequence: CAWSVRETQYF. Full variable domain (missing parts from reference TRBV30 and TRBJ2-5): SQTIHQWPATLVQPVGSPLSLECTVEGTSNPNLYWYRQAAGRGLQLLFYSVGIGQISSEVPQNLSASRPQDRQFILSSKKLLLSDSGFYLCAWSVRETQYFGPGTRLLVL.

This clone turned up a few times. The CDR3, as DNA: TGTGCCAGCAGCGACATTGGCAGGGGCTACACCTTC. Translating it yields CASSDIGRGYTF. The chain employs TRBV11-3 and TRBJ1-2; D gene uncertain. The CDR3 sequence is 12 residues long. Germline assignment: CDR1 SGHNT and CDR2 YENEEA. The V end was cut by 5 bases, the J end by 8 bases, with 12 bases between. Full variable domain (outside the CDR3, taken from reference TRBV11-3 and TRBJ1-2): EAGVVQSPRYKIIEKKQPVAFWCNPISGHNTLYWYLQNLGQGPELLIRYENEEAVDDSQLPKDRFSAERLKGVDSTLKIQPAELGDSAVYLCASSDIGRGYTFGSGTRLTVV.

The rearrangement joins TRBV29-1 to TRBJ2-3; D is perhaps TRBD1 (6 bases). The V gene's germline CDR1 is SQVTM and CDR2 ANQGSEA. The CDR3 is 12 amino acids. V was cut by 5 bases and J by 6 bases, with 12 bases left in between. The CDR3 region is CSVNTGPDTQYF. CDR3 nucleotides: TGCAGCGTTAATACAGGGCCCGATACGCAGTATTTT.

This clone has only a few counts. The chain joins TRBV5-8 to TRBJ1-1; 11 bases fit TRBD1. The CDR3 loop spans 15 amino acids. From germline, CDR1 is SGHTS and CDR2 YDEGEE. With 4 bases clipped from V and 6 bases from J, the junction kept 8 bases outside the gene matches. The CDR3 loop reads CASSPGTGGVAEAFF. The CDR3, as DNA: TGTGCCAGCAGCCCCGGGACAGGGGGAGTCGCTGAAGCTTTCTTT.

This clone was picked up one time. V and J are TRBV5-6 and TRBJ2-5, with a possible D match to TRBD1 (6 bases). With 4 bases removed from V and 13 bases from J, the gap between germline ends came to 20 bases. Germline CDR1 reads SGHDT; CDR2 reads YYEEEE. The CDR3 spans 13 residues. The DNA for the CDR3 is TGTGCCAGCAGCCCTATGGGGGCCGCCGGGGCGTACTTC. This translates into CASSPMGAAGAYF.

The chain carries TRBV7-9 and TRBJ2-3; D may correspond to TRBD1 or TRBD2 (5 bases each). V lost 3 bases to trimming and J lost 3 bases, with 25 bases between them. Per the germline V gene, CDR1 is SEHNR and CDR2 is FQNEAQ (reference sequence). The CDR3 totals 19 residues. The CDR3 bases are TGTGCCAGCAGCTTGGGATTTGCGGGTCAGGGAAGGCAAACAGATACGCAGTATTTT. Protein product: CASSLGFAGQGRQTDTQYF.

V usage is TRBV27 and J usage is TRBJ2-5; TRBD1 matches at 10 bases. The CDR3 runs to 13 residues. Unmatched junction bases numbered 5, after V lost 6 bases and J lost 7 bases. Germline-derived CDR1 and CDR2 are MNHEY and SMNVEV (reference sequence). The CDR3: CASSGQGGRTQYF. The CDR3 DNA is TGTGCCAGCAGCGGACAGGGGGGGAGGACCCAGTACTTC.

The gene calls are TRBV5-1 and TRBJ1-5, with D possibly being TRBD1 (5 bases). The CDR3 has 13 amino acids. Trimming shortened V by 0 bases and J by 5 bases, and 6 bases separated the two germline ends. Germline V gene lookup returns CDR1 SGHRS and CDR2 YFSETQ. CDR3 amino acids: CASSLGQYQPQHF. For the CDR3, the DNA is TGCGCCAGCAGCTTGGGACAGTATCAGCCCCAGCATTTT.

This clone was picked up a small number of times. This rearrangement joins TRBV5-1 to TRBJ2-3, with D perhaps matching TRBD2 (6 bases). CDR3 size: 15 residues. Trimming shortened V by 4 bases and J by 0 bases, and 12 bases separated the two germline ends. Germline assignment: CDR1 SGHRS and CDR2 YFSETQ. The CDR3 DNA is TGCGCCAGCAGCCCCTCGGGGACTAGCACAGATACGCAGTATTTT. Translation: CASSPSGTSTDTQYF.

This rearrangement joins TRBV5-1 to TRBJ2-3; a possible D gene is TRBD2 (6 bases). Germline V CDR1 and CDR2: SGHRS, YFSETQ. Trimming stripped 4 bases from V and 5 bases from J, with 11 bases between. The CDR3 extends over 13 amino acids. CDR3 DNA: TGCGCCAGCAGCCGGGACTTGGGAGATACGCAGTATTTT. Its translation: CASSRDLGDTQYF. Based on the CDR3 plus reference TRBV5-1 and TRBJ2-3, the full variable domain is KAGVTQTPRYLIKTRGQQVTLSCSPISGHRSVSWYQQTPGQGLQFLFEYFSETQRNKGNFPGRFSGRQFSNSRSEMNVSTLELGDSALYLCASSRDLGDTQYFGPGTRLTVL.